One and the same sample provided the 19 T cell receptor beta chains below, sequenced in a study of metastatic and nonmetastatic thyroid tumors. No treatment had been given to any patient before thyroid surgery. TCRdb re-called the PCR reads via MiXCR. Here the sample spans tens of thousands of clones, approximately 18% being singletons. Material: blood. These receptors all come from a male donor with papillary thyroid cancer or a benign thyroid nodule (not recorded which). Some clones in this sample may be carry-over from other donors' samples.

With regard to this clone: A much larger clone differs from this one at a single base, so this may be a read error. Other DNA sequences in this specimen translate into the identical CDR3. The chain joins TRBV10-3 to TRBJ1-1, with D possibly TRBD1 on 5 matching bases. Trimming left V 6 bases short and J 4 bases short, with 12 bases between. CDR3 length: 13 residues. Germline V gene data show CDR1 as ENHRY and CDR2 as SYGVKD. CDR3 protein: CAISRGGGTEAFF. The CDR3 nucleotides read TGTGCCATCAGCCGTGGGGGGGGCACTGAAGCTTTCTTT.

The V and J genes are TRBV4-2 and TRBJ2-3; 8 nucleotides match TRBD2. V shed 0 bases, J shed 8 bases, and the junction held 10 bases outside the gene matches. The CDR3 covers 16 residues. Germline CDR1 LGHNA, CDR2 YNFKEQ. CDR3 loop: CASSQDSAGGLGTQYF. The CDR3 DNA follows: TGTGCCAGCAGCCAAGATAGCGCGGGAGGCCTGGGTACGCAGTATTTT.

The V and J genes are TRBV7-8 and TRBJ1-4, with no clear D. This CDR3 is 15 amino acids long. The germline V gene has CDR1 SGHVS and CDR2 FQNEAQ. The V end lost 6 bases, the J end lost 7 bases, and 18 bases lay between the germline ends. CDR3 DNA: TGTGCCAGCAGTTCAAGCCGGGGTTTTGGTGAAAAACTGTTTTTT. It codes for CASSSSRGFGEKLFF.

This clone was detected many times. Within the sample, other DNA sequences also encode this same CDR3. This chain links TRBV6-1 with TRBJ1-5; D is possibly TRBD1 (5 bases). Looked up from germline, CDR1 is MNHNS and CDR2 is SASEGT. The CDR3 extends over 16 amino acids. Trimming removed 5 bases from V and 0 bases from J, with 14 bases in between. CDR3 sequence: CASSPIWGDSNQPQHF. The CDR3 nucleotides are TGTGCCAGCAGTCCGATATGGGGGGATAGCAATCAGCCCCAGCATTTT.

The chain has TRBV6-1 and TRBJ2-5, with 10 bases identical to TRBD2. The germline CDR1 and CDR2 sequences are MNHNS and SASEGT. The V gene end was trimmed by 1 base and the J gene end by 8 bases; junction bases not matched to a gene: 10. This CDR3 is 16 amino acids long. The CDR3 DNA follows: TGTGCCAGCAGTGAAGAGGGTCAGCGGGGGGGATATACCCAGTACTTC. Protein product: CASSEEGQRGGYTQYF.

This clone was observed many times. The chain recombines TRBV6-1 with TRBJ2-3; D may be TRBD1 (6 bases). V gave up 1 base and J gave up 4 bases, with 9 bases separating them. CDR1 and CDR2 from the germline V gene are MNHNS and SASEGT. The CDR3 is made up of 14 amino acids. CDR3 sequence reads: CASSEGTVSDTQYF. CDR3 coding DNA: TGTGCCAGCAGTGAAGGGACAGTTTCAGATACGCAGTATTTT.

This rearrangement joins TRBV20-1 to TRBJ2-7; 8 nucleotides line up with TRBD1. Germline loops: CDR1 DFQATT, CDR2 SNEGSKA (reference sequence). The J segment lost 4 bases and the V segment lost 5 bases, leaving 10 bases of the junction unmatched. The CDR3 runs to 14 residues. The CDR3 is CSADGQGELYEQYF. The CDR3 region has the DNA TGCAGTGCTGACGGACAGGGTGAGTTGTACGAGCAGTACTTC.

This clone was counted many times. This chain connects TRBV20-1 to TRBJ2-2, with D perhaps TRBD1 (5 bases). Germline CDR1 reads DFQATT; CDR2 reads SNEGSKA (reference sequence). The ends were cut back, 1 base at V and 5 bases at J, with 14 bases in the middle. The CDR3 totals 15 residues. The CDR3 DNA reads TGCAGTGCTAGAGGGGGCAGTGGCCAAACCGGGGAGCTGTTTTTT. Translation gives CSARGGSGQTGELFF.

This chain connects TRBV30 to TRBJ1-2; 8 bases agree with TRBD1. The CDR3 loop spans 13 amino acids. J lost 4 bases, V lost 4 bases, and 5 bases had no gene match. The germline V gene encodes CDR1 GTSNPN and CDR2 SVGIG (reference sequence). DNA of the CDR3: TGTGCCTGGAACCGGGACAGGCCCTATGGCTACACCTTC. This translates into CAWNRDRPYGYTF. Full variable domain (remainder filled in from reference TRBV30 and TRBJ1-2): SQTIHQWPATLVQPVGSPLSLECTVEGTSNPNLYWYRQAAGRGLQLLFYSVGIGQISSEVPQNLSASRPQDRQFILSSKKLLLSDSGFYLCAWNRDRPYGYTFGSGTRLTVV.

This clone occurred many times. The chain combines TRBV12-3 or TRBV12-4 with TRBJ2-1; D might be TRBD1 or TRBD2, each matching 6 bases. This CDR3 is built from 15 residues. V lost 3 bases to trimming and J lost 8 bases, with 17 bases between them. The CDR3 DNA reads TGTGCCAGCAGTTTGGAGTGGGGGGCGAAGGATGAGCAGTTCTTC. Encoded protein: CASSLEWGAKDEQFF.

V and J are TRBV28 and TRBJ2-5; 9 positions agree with TRBD1. This CDR3 spans 13 amino acids. V was pared by 6 bases and J by 8 bases, with 7 bases of the junction left unmatched. Germline loops: CDR1 MDHEN, CDR2 SYDVKM. In DNA, the CDR3 is TGTGCCAGCAGCTACAGGGGGCTGTATACCCAGTACTTC. Amino acid sequence: CASSYRGLYTQYF.

The sample holds a few counts of this clone. The V gene is TRBV6-1, the J gene TRBJ2-6; D ambiguous. The CDR3 totals 15 residues. Trimming shortened V by 10 bases and J by 4 bases, and 17 bases separated the two germline ends. Germline CDR1 MNHNS, CDR2 SASEGT. The CDR3 DNA sequence: TGTGCCATCACCGAGGAAGGCGGCGGGGCCAACGTCCTGACTTTC. Encoded protein: CAITEEGGGANVLTF.

This clone was detected a few times. One junction end does not reproduce the germline sequence, and a read error may be involved. The rearrangement uses TRBV6-1 and TRBJ2-3; no firm D call. Germline V gene sequence: CDR1 MNHNS, CDR2 SASEGT. The CDR3 sequence is 14 residues long. CDR3 DNA: TGTGCCAGCAGTGAGCGCGGAGACACGGATACTCAGTATTTT. Its translation: CASSERGDTDTQYF.

This clone came up many times. A much larger clone differs by one base, so this may be a read error. The gene calls are TRBV25-1 and TRBJ1-2, with D perhaps matching TRBD1 (5 bases). Germline assignment: CDR1 MGHDK and CDR2 SYGVNS. The CDR3 covers 13 residues. In DNA form, the CDR3 reads TGTACCAGCAGCGGGGGAACATACTATGGCTACACCTTC. This codes for CTSSGGTYYGYTF.

This clone was picked up many times. The chain couples TRBV5-1 to TRBJ2-3; a possible D gene is TRBD2 (7 bases). V lost 3 bases, J lost 5 bases, and 16 bases lay in between. The CDR3 consists of 15 residues. Germline CDR1 reads SGHRS; CDR2 reads YFSETQ. CDR3 DNA sequence: TGCGCCAGCAGCTCGGGGGGCCAGGGTAAAGATACGCAGTATTTT. This translates into CASSSGGQGKDTQYF. The full variable domain, its missing parts supplied by reference TRBV5-1 and TRBJ2-3, is KAGVTQTPRYLIKTRGQQVTLSCSPISGHRSVSWYQQTPGQGLQFLFEYFSETQRNKGNFPGRFSGRQFSNSRSEMNVSTLELGDSALYLCASSSGGQGKDTQYFGPGTRLTVL.

The chain has TRBV20-1 and TRBJ1-2, with D unclear. The V end lost 0 bases, the J end lost 4 bases, and 6 bases lay between the germline ends. The CDR3 runs to 12 residues. Germline CDR1 is DFQATT and CDR2 is SNEGSKA (reference sequence). CDR3 loop: CSAREGIYGYTF. Written as DNA, the CDR3 is TGCAGTGCTAGAGAGGGAATCTATGGCTACACCTTC.

The V and J genes are TRBV4-2 and TRBJ2-3, with D tentatively TRBD1 or TRBD2 (5 bases each). Deletions cut 1 base from V and 2 bases from J, with 7 bases between. The CDR3 spans 14 residues. Germline V gene sequence: CDR1 LGHNA, CDR2 YNFKEQ. The chain's CDR3 is CASSQGGFTDTQYF. For the CDR3, the DNA is TGTGCCAGCAGCCAAGGGGGGTTCACAGATACGCAGTATTTT.

The gene calls are TRBV3-1 and TRBJ2-3; TRBD1 matches at 9 bases. CDR1 LGHDT and CDR2 YNNKEL come from the germline V gene (reference sequence). After removal of 2 bases from V and 5 bases from J, the junction contained 8 bases not matched to a gene. This CDR3 is built from 16 residues. The CDR3 DNA reads TGTGCCAGCAGCCAAACCGGGACAGGGAGTGTAGATACGCAGTATTTT. It translates to CASSQTGTGSVDTQYF.

This clone was seen ten or more times. This chain uses TRBV6-1 with TRBJ1-1; D gene unclear. The V end lost 2 bases, the J end lost 4 bases, and 11 bases lay between the germline ends. Per the germline V gene, CDR1 is MNHNS and CDR2 is SASEGT. This CDR3 is built from 14 residues. The CDR3 protein is CASSEFHGPTEAFF. The CDR3, as DNA: TGTGCCAGCAGTGAATTTCACGGTCCCACTGAAGCTTTCTTT.